These T cell receptor beta chains were read from a single sample in a study of shared clonotypes between healthy human individuals. Repertoires were generated with immunoSEQ multiplex PCR, while TCRdb's copy carries only in-frame clones and drops some. In the table there are about 2 million clones, 85% to 95% of which are singletons. The sample comprised naive CD8+ T cells sorted from blood. The receptors come from a man between 18 and 35 years old in good health. Each CDR3 is given with its conserved first and last residue. Each record gives: clone size, D gene, J gene, V gene, CDR3 DNA, CDR3 protein. The D gene is left open where the match is weak. Size values are once, few and many counts, or a class for expanded clones, and some rows have none.

>-|-|TRBJ2-5|TRBV28
TGTGCCAGCAGTTTCCCTAGCTCGAAGACCCAGTACTTC
CASSFPSSKTQYF
>-|-|TRBJ1-4|TRBV11-2
TGTGCCAGCAGCTTATCAGCAGCCTCAACTAATGAAAAACTGTTTTTT
CASSLSAASTNEKLFF
>-|-|TRBJ1-1|TRBV6-6
TGTGCCAGCAGTATTACAGGGTGGGGGACTGAAGCTTTCTTT
CASSITGWGTEAFF
>-|TRBD2|TRBJ2-5|TRBV2
TGTGCCAGCAGTGAAGCAGCGGGAGGGCTGGAGACCCAGTACTTC
CASSEAAGGLETQYF
>-|TRBD2|TRBJ2-7|TRBV28
TGTGCCAGCAGTTTTTTGACTAGCGGGGCCTCCTACGAGCAGTACTTC
CASSFLTSGASYEQYF
>-|-|TRBJ1-2|TRBV21-1
TGTGCCAGCAGCAAGAAATTTGGACAGAGAGTATCGCGGGACTATGGCTACACCTTC
CASSKKFGQRVSRDYGYTF
>-|TRBD2|TRBJ2-5|TRBV7-2
TGTGCCAGCAGCTGGGGACTACCCGAAGAGACCCAGTACTTC
CASSWGLPEETQYF
>-|TRBD1|TRBJ2-2|TRBV11-2
TGTGCCAGCAGCTTAGATGGGACAGGGGTCACCGGGGAGCTGTTTTTT
CASSLDGTGVTGELFF
>-|TRBD2|TRBJ2-3|TRBV5-1
TGCGCCAGCAGCTTGTTCCCACTAGCGGGAGGGGAGACAGTTACGCAGTATTTT
CASSLFPLAGGETVTQYF
>-|-|TRBJ2-3|TRBV30
TGTGCCTGGAGTTATGGTAGGGGCACAGATACGCAGTATTTT
CAWSYGRGTDTQYF
>-|-|TRBJ2-2|TRBV19
TGTGCCAGTCTTGGAGCCAGGGTGGCGTACACCGGGGAGCTGTTTTTT
CASLGARVAYTGELFF
>once|TRBD2|TRBJ2-2|TRBV18
TGTGCCAGCTCACCGGTTGGTCTAGCGGGAGTGGACACCGGGGAGCTGTTTTTT
CASSPVGLAGVDTGELFF
>once|TRBD2|TRBJ2-1|TRBV7-8
TGTGCCAGCAGCTCGGGACTAGCGGGGGCCCTCCACCACAATGAGCAGTTCTTC
CASSSGLAGALHHNEQFF
>-|TRBD1|TRBJ1-1|TRBV5-6
TGTGCCAGCAGCTGGGGACAGGGTACTGAAGCTTTCTTT
CASSWGQGTEAFF
>-|TRBD1|TRBJ2-7|TRBV2
TGTGCCAGCAGTGAACCTGCGGGACAGGGTTTCTACGAGCAGTACTTC
CASSEPAGQGFYEQYF
>-|-|TRBJ2-1|TRBV11-2
TGTGCCAGCAGCTTTCCCGGGCCCAGCTCCTACAATGAGCAGTTCTTC
CASSFPGPSSYNEQFF
>once|TRBD2|TRBJ2-3|TRBV27
TGTGCCAGCAGTTTAAGAACGGCGGGAGGAGCCACAGATACGCAGTATTTT
CASSLRTAGGATDTQYF
>-|TRBD1|TRBJ1-2|TRBV4-3
TGCGCCAGCAGCCAAGATCCCGGGACAGGGAATGGCTACACCTTC
CASSQDPGTGNGYTF
>-|-|TRBJ1-5|TRBV6-1
TGTGCCAGCAGTGATAGGACAGTCCCTGCCAATCAGCCCCAGCATTTT
CASSDRTVPANQPQHF
>-|TRBD1|TRBJ2-7|TRBV27
TGTGCCAGCAGTGCCGATTGGGACAGTGCCTCCTACGAGCAGTACTTC
CASSADWDSASYEQYF
>-|-|TRBJ2-3|TRBV28
TGTGCCAGCAGTTCGTCCCTTAGCACAGATACGCAGTATTTT
CASSSSLSTDTQYF
>-|TRBD1|TRBJ1-2|TRBV4-3
TGCGCCAGCAGCCAAGATCCGGGACAGGCGGGTGGCTACACCTTC
CASSQDPGQAGGYTF
>-|-|TRBJ2-3|TRBV7-9
TGTGCCAGCAGCTTATTTATCGGCGGGATTGGGGAAACAGATACGCAGTATTTT
CASSLFIGGIGETDTQYF
>once|-|TRBJ2-7|TRBV7-9
TGTGCCAGCAGCACACAGACGGAGCAGTACTTC
CASSTQTEQYF
>once|TRBD1|TRBJ2-5|TRBV19
TGTGCCAGTAGTATAGATCTCGAGACAGGGTACCAAGAGACCCAGTACTTC
CASSIDLETGYQETQYF
>-|-|TRBJ2-3|TRBV2
TGTGCCAGCAGTGACTCGGGGGGCACAGATACGCAGTATTTT
CASSDSGGTDTQYF
>once|TRBD2|TRBJ2-3|TRBV15
TGTGCCACCAAAATCTCTAGCGGGAACACAGATACGCAGTATTTT
CATKISSGNTDTQYF
>-|TRBD1|TRBJ1-1|TRBV7-3
TGTGCCAGCAGCTGGACAGGGGTTACTGAAGCTTTCTTT
CASSWTGVTEAFF
>-|TRBD2|TRBJ2-3|TRBV27
TGTGCCAGTTTTAGCGGGGGTTCAGATACGCAGTATTTT
CASFSGGSDTQYF
>-|TRBD2|TRBJ2-2|TRBV11-2
TGTGCCAGCAGCTTACCCCGGACTAGCGGGGAATATAACACCGGGGAGCTGTTTTTT
CASSLPRTSGEYNTGELFF
>-|TRBD1|TRBJ1-1|TRBV5-6
TGTGCCAGCAGCTACGGACAGGGGAATACTGAAGCTTTCTTT
CASSYGQGNTEAFF
>-|-|TRBJ1-5|TRBV6-5
TGTGCCAGCAGTTCCACAGGTTTTAATCAGCCCCAGCATTTT
CASSSTGFNQPQHF
>-|-|TRBJ1-4|TRBV6-1
TGTGCCAGCAGTGAATTGATAGGGGTTAATGAAAAACTGTTTTTT
CASSELIGVNEKLFF
>-|TRBD1|TRBJ2-7|TRBV28
TGTGCCAGCAGTTTAACCGGGACAGGGATCGAGCAGTACTTC
CASSLTGTGIEQYF
>-|-|TRBJ2-3|TRBV9
TGTGCCAGCAGCGTAGAGGGCGGAGTTAGCACAGATACGCAGTATTTT
CASSVEGGVSTDTQYF